The source of this TCR beta chain is a study of blood T cell repertoires in COVID-19. Study-level information: The samples span acute and convalescent COVID-19 from the United States, Italy and Spain.

Data came from immunoSEQ multiplex PCR; TCRdb stores just in-frame clones and leaves some out. Of some 230,000 clones in the sample, more than 65% are singletons; the top ten hold 2.3%. Germline-derived CDR1 and CDR2 are SGHRS and YFSETQ. V gave up 3 bases and J gave up 4 bases; unmatched junction bases: 6. This CDR3 is 14 amino acids long. Sequencing used peripheral blood. The chain links TRBV5-1 to TRBJ1-1; 7 bases match TRBD1. This TCR came from a woman aged 55-69 years with acute or convalescent COVID-19. The CDR3 coding sequence is TGCGCCAGCAGCTCGGGGACAGCGGGCACTGAAGCTTTCTTT. This sequence encodes CASSSGTAGTEAFF.